This is a list of T cell receptor beta chains from one sample in a study of regulatory T cells in long-lasting Graves disease. TCRdb ran MiXCR on the multiplex PCR reads and lists one entry per CDR3 protein. The data hold about 540,000 distinct CDR3 sequences, with approximately 15% observed a single time. The sample was also linked to a second study, of T cells in Graves' hyperthyroidism and ophthalmopathy.

This material consisted of peripheral blood mononuclear cells (PBMCs), taken at new diagnosis, from a patient treated with antithyroid drugs. The source is a man aged 30 to 45 with Graves disease. Each CDR3 is given with its conserved first and last residue. D genes are given only for firm matches. The size of a clone is reported for some rows only, either as once, few or many, or as a class for expanded clones.

TRBV6-1	many	TRBD2	TRBJ2-5	CASSRTSGQETQYF	TGTGCCAGCAGCCGTACTAGCGGTCAAGAGACCCAGTACTTC
TRBV27	many	TRBD1	TRBJ2-1	CASSFSRQGTDEQFF	TGTGCCAGCAGTTTCTCTAGACAGGGAACGGATGAGCAGTTCTTC
TRBV14	many	TRBD1	TRBJ2-7	CASSEDRGTWYEQYF	TGTGCCAGCAGCGAGGACAGGGGGACATGGTACGAGCAGTACTTC
TRBV7-3	many	TRBD1	TRBJ2-2	CASSFGTGGGELFF	TGTGCCAGCAGCTTCGGGACAGGGGGCGGGGAGCTGTTTTTT
TRBV20-1	few	-	TRBJ2-5	CSGGKGGARGETQYF	TGCAGTGGGGGCAAGGGGGGGGCGCGAGGAGAGACCCAGTACTTC
TRBV11-3	many	-	TRBJ2-1	CASSPTGPGNEQFF	TGTGCCAGCAGCCCGACAGGTCCGGGGAATGAGCAGTTCTTC
TRBV27	-	TRBD2	TRBJ2-2	CASRAGLNTGELFF	TGTGCCAGCAGAGCGGGATTAAACACCGGGGAGCTGTTTTTT
TRBV7-8	many	-	TRBJ2-7	CASRPGPGFEEQYF	TGTGCCAGCAGGCCGGGACCGGGCTTCGAGGAGCAGTACTTC
TRBV19	many	-	TRBJ1-5	CASSGPANQPQHF	TGTGCCAGTAGTGGGCCAGCCAATCAGCCCCAGCATTTT
TRBV20-1	-	-	TRBJ2-3	CSARENRADTQYF	TGCAGTGCTAGAGAGAACAGGGCAGATACGCAGTATTTT
TRBV12-3/TRBV12-4	many	-	TRBJ1-6	CASSSDRIVPLHF	TGTGCCAGCAGTTCCGACCGAATAGTGCCCCTCCACTTT
TRBV28	many	-	TRBJ1-3	CASSRGRHSGNTIYF	TGTGCCAGCAGTCGGGGACGGCACTCTGGAAACACCATATATTTT
TRBV2	few	TRBD2	TRBJ2-2	CASSERGGELAGELFF	TGTGCCAGCAGCGAGAGGGGAGGGGAGCTGGCCGGGGAGCTGTTTTTT
TRBV4-1	-	TRBD1	TRBJ1-2	CASSQVRRQGGSRGCTF	TGCGCCAGCAGCCAAGTTCGAAGACAGGGTGGTTCGCGGGGCTGCACCTTC
TRBV20-1	-	-	TRBJ1-6	CSANNRQDGSPLHF	TGCAGTGCCAATAACCGACAGGATGGGTCACCCCTCCACTTT
TRBV5-1	many	-	TRBJ2-3	CASSQPSDTQYF	TGCGCCAGCAGCCAACCTTCGGATACGCAGTATTTT
TRBV11-2	many	TRBD2	TRBJ2-1	CASSLLPAGGPYNEQFF	TGTGCCAGCAGCCTACTCCCGGCGGGAGGGCCTTACAATGAGCAGTTCTTC
TRBV5-1	-	-	TRBJ2-5	CASSPGPGQKETQYF	TGCGCCAGCAGCCCTGGCCCGGGACAAAAAGAGACCCAGTACTTC
TRBV12-3/TRBV12-4	-	TRBD1	TRBJ1-1	CASSLTGGLLAFF	TGTGCCAGCAGTTTGACAGGGGGCTTGTTGGCTTTCTTT
TRBV18	few	-	TRBJ2-3	CASSPEGLEGTQYF	TGTGCCAGCTCACCAGAGGGGTTAGAAGGTACGCAGTATTTT
TRBV18	many	TRBD1	TRBJ2-5	CASSRDRAPETQYF	TGTGCCAGCTCACGGGACAGGGCTCCAGAGACCCAGTACTTC
TRBV27	many	-	TRBJ2-3	CASSSPGRGTDTQYF	TGTGCCAGCAGCTCCCCTGGGCGAGGGACAGATACGCAGTATTTT
TRBV27	few	-	TRBJ1-6	CASSPPGTVNSPLHF	TGTGCCAGCAGTCCTCCGGGGACTGTTAATTCACCCCTCCACTTT
TRBV7-2	many	-	TRBJ2-3	CASSLGSGGAGTDTQYF	TGTGCCAGCAGCTTAGGATCCGGCGGAGCGGGCACAGATACGCAGTATTTT
TRBV29-1	many	TRBD2	TRBJ2-3	CSVGLAGGRTDTQYF	TGCAGCGTGGGACTAGCGGGAGGACGTACAGATACGCAGTATTTT
TRBV12-3/TRBV12-4	few	TRBD2	TRBJ2-1	CASSSGTSAYNEQFF	TGTGCCAGCAGCTCCGGGACTAGCGCATACAATGAGCAGTTCTTC
TRBV4-2	few	-	TRBJ1-4	CASSQERGRNEKLFF	TGTGCCAGCAGCCAAGAGAGGGGCAGGAATGAAAAACTGTTTTTT
TRBV7-2	many	-	TRBJ2-7	CASSLEQSSYEQYF	TGTGCCAGCAGCTTAGAACAGAGCTCCTACGAGCAGTACTTC
TRBV5-6	many	-	TRBJ1-3	CASRWSGSGNTIYF	TGTGCCAGCAGATGGTCGGGCTCTGGAAACACCATATATTTT
TRBV29-1	many	-	TRBJ2-2	CSVNEGPNTGELFF	TGCAGCGTTAACGAGGGCCCGAACACCGGGGAGCTGTTTTTT
TRBV11-2	-	-	TRBJ2-7	CASSLGDGSYEHSF	TGTGCCAGCAGCTTAGGGGACGGCTCCTACGAGCATTCCTTC
TRBV7-8	many	-	TRBJ1-2	CASSPGRGGGYTF	TGTGCCAGCAGTCCCGGGAGGGGAGGTGGCTACACCTTC
TRBV7-9	-	-	TRBJ2-7	CASSPLWGSYEQYF	TGTGCCAGCAGCCCTCTCTGGGGGAGCTACGAGCAGTACTTC
TRBV11-2	few	-	TRBJ2-4	CASSLGGTEHLAKNIQYF	TGTGCCAGCAGCTTAGGGGGGACGGAGCATTTAGCCAAAAACATTCAGTACTTC
TRBV18	few	TRBD2	TRBJ2-2	CASSPLGLAANTGELFF	TGTGCCAGCTCACCACTTGGACTAGCGGCGAACACCGGGGAGCTGTTTTTT
TRBV28	many	-	TRBJ2-3	CASSFRSLTDTQYF	TGTGCCAGCAGTTTCAGAAGTCTCACAGATACGCAGTATTTT
TRBV7-8	many	-	TRBJ1-2	CASSLGARPGGYGYTF	TGTGCCAGCAGCTTGGGAGCGAGGCCGGGGGGCTATGGCTACACCTTC
TRBV12-3/TRBV12-4	-	-	TRBJ2-7	CASSFVQFEQYF	TGTGCCAGCAGTTTTGTACAGTTCGAGCAGTACTTC
TRBV28	many	TRBD1	TRBJ1-5	CASSFQSSGTGFGNQPQHF	TGTGCCAGCAGTTTTCAGTCCTCCGGGACAGGGTTTGGGAATCAGCCCCAGCATTTT
TRBV2	many	-	TRBJ2-7	CASSGTGASSYEQYF	TGTGCCAGCAGTGGGACGGGGGCGAGCTCCTACGAGCAGTACTTC
TRBV20-1	many	TRBD1	TRBJ2-3	CSASPRLNKQGAVSTDTQYF	TGCAGTGCTAGTCCTAGACTCAACAAACAGGGGGCGGTTAGCACAGATACGCAGTATTTT
TRBV27	many	TRBD1	TRBJ2-7	CASSFSWTGTYEQYF	TGTGCCAGCAGTTTCTCTTGGACAGGGACTTACGAGCAGTACTTC
TRBV13	few	-	TRBJ1-4	CASSLAQTATNEKLFF	TGTGCCAGCAGCTTAGCACAGACCGCAACTAATGAAAAACTGTTTTTT
TRBV14	-	-	TRBJ1-5	CASSQDESGTGNQPQHF	TGTGCCAGCAGCCAAGATGAATCAGGGACCGGCAATCAGCCCCAGCATTTT
TRBV11-3	many	-	TRBJ2-1	CASSLGGPNEQFF	TGTGCCAGCAGCTTGGGGGGCCCGAATGAGCAGTTCTTC